This T cell receptor (beta chain) derives from a study of T cells in Graves' hyperthyroidism and ophthalmopathy. Using RNA transcripts as the source, TCR beta CDR3 regions were amplified. The HTBI set primed first-round TCR CDR3 RT-PCR. TCRdb reprocessed the multiplex PCR reads via MiXCR and lists one record per CDR3 protein. The table lists about 770,000 distinct CDR3 sequences, under 20% of them singletons. Diagnosis of hyperthyroidism was new in patients aged 18 to 65, and its duration was under 2 months. Pregnant or lactating patients were excluded, as were those with uncontrolled infection or other autoimmune disease. Germline lookup yields CDR1 MNHNS and CDR2 SASEGT. This CDR3 region has 16 residues. Trimming took 2 bases from V and 4 from J, leaving 14 bases between them. This clonotype was observed a few times.

This sequence was found in a woman aged 50 to 60 with Graves' hyperthyroidism that later progressed to Graves' ophthalmopathy. The chain links TRBV6-1 to TRBJ2-2, with D possibly TRBD1 on 6 matching bases. The sequenced sample was blood. The CDR3 is CASSEPGAGGTGELFF. The CDR3, as DNA: TGTGCCAGCAGTGAACCAGGGGCAGGTGGCACCGGGGAGCTGTTTTTT.